These 25 T cell receptor beta chains were all obtained from the same sample, sequenced in a study of blood T cell repertoires in COVID-19. The data were produced by immunoSEQ multiplex PCR, yet TCRdb's version contains in-frame clones alone and is incomplete. The sample has nearly 110,000 clones, around 88% seen once. Sequenced: peripheral blood. The receptors derive from a man in his forties or fifties with active or convalescent COVID-19.

The chain is built from TRBV7-2 and TRBJ2-7; 9 nucleotides line up with TRBD1. Germline V gene data show CDR1 as SGHTA and CDR2 as FQGNSA. This CDR3 has 15 residues. Unmatched junction bases numbered 11, after V lost 7 bases and J lost 4 bases. The CDR3 loop is CASIHWRQGVYEQYF. CDR3 sequence (DNA): TGTGCCAGCATCCACTGGAGACAGGGGGTATACGAGCAGTACTTC. The full variable domain, rest sourced from reference TRBV7-2 and TRBJ2-7, is GAGVSQSPSNKVTEKGKDVELRCDPISGHTALYWYRQSLGQGLEFLIYFQGNSAPDKSGLPSDRFSAERTGGSVSTLTIQRTQQEDSAVYLCASIHWRQGVYEQYFGPGTRLTVT.

The chain recombines TRBV6-2 or TRBV6-3 with TRBJ2-7; possible D gene TRBD1, 5 bases. The CDR3 totals 13 residues. CDR1 and CDR2 (germline): MNHEY, SVGEGT. V was shortened by 4 bases and J by 7 bases, with 14 bases between the two germline ends. CDR3 bases: TGTGCCAGCAGTTCGGGCCCCCCAGGGGAGCAGTACTTC. This codes for CASSSGPPGEQYF.

The chain joins TRBV4-3 to TRBJ1-5, with D unresolved. Germline CDR1 LGHNA, CDR2 YSLEER. V was clipped by 0 bases and J by 3 bases, with 9 bases between them. The CDR3 totals 15 residues. The CDR3 nucleotides read TGCGCCAGCAGCCAAGAGATCACAGACAATCAGCCCCAGCATTTT. It codes for CASSQEITDNQPQHF.

The CDR3 loop is CASSLTGWETQYF. The CDR3 coding sequence is TGTGCCAGCAGCCTGACAGGGTGGGAGACCCAGTACTTC. This sequence joins TRBV7-6 and TRBJ2-5; TRBD1 agrees at 7 bases. V shed 5 bases and J 5 bases; nucleotides not matched to a gene: 5. Per germline, CDR1 SGHVS and CDR2 FNYEAQ. The CDR3 covers 13 residues.

This clone was seen only a few times. The V call is TRBV29-1, the J call TRBJ1-1; D unclear. Germline CDR1 SQVTM, CDR2 ANQGSEA. The CDR3 loop spans 15 amino acids. Between the trimmed V and J ends, which lost 4 bases and 5 bases, there was a span of 20 bases. CDR3 nucleotides: TGCAGCGTTGTAGGTCCCGGGCTAGCTGGGACTGAAGCTTTCTTT. This gives the protein CSVVGPGLAGTEAFF.

The chain has TRBV7-8 and TRBJ2-5, with 7 bases matching TRBD2. This CDR3 is 15 amino acids long. CDR1 SGHVS and CDR2 FQNEAQ come from the germline V gene. The trim removed 1 base at V and 4 bases at J, leaving 6 bases unmatched. The CDR3 nucleotides are TGTGCCAGCAGCTTAGGGGGAGGGCCAAGAGAGACCCAGTACTTC. Its protein is CASSLGGGPRETQYF. Full variable domain (outside the CDR3, taken from reference TRBV7-8 and TRBJ2-5): GAGVSQSPRYKVAKRGQDVALRCDPISGHVSLFWYQQALGQGPEFLTYFQNEAQLDKSGLPSDRFFAERPEGSVSTLKIQRTQQEDSAVYLCASSLGGGPRETQYFGPGTRLLVL.

The chain has TRBV4-2 and TRBJ2-7; D might be TRBD1 (5 bases). Germline CDR1 reads LGHNA; CDR2 reads YNFKEQ. V was trimmed by 1 base and J by 5 bases, leaving 12 bases between them. There are 14 residues in the CDR3. CDR3 DNA: TGTGCCAGCAGCCAAGGTGACAGCAGAGACGAGCAGTACTTC. It is translated as CASSQGDSRDEQYF.

The table lists this clone with a count of one. V is TRBV12-3 or TRBV12-4 and J is TRBJ2-5; 7 bases line up with TRBD1. The CDR3 extends over 11 amino acids. The junction had 5 bases not matched to a gene; V was cut back by 3 bases and J by 13 bases. The CDR3 sequence is CASSFSGQPYF. The CDR3 DNA reads TGTGCCAGCAGTTTTTCGGGACAGCCGTACTTC.

This clone was detected only once. This chain links TRBV11-2 with TRBJ1-1, with 10 bases fitting TRBD1. J gave up 2 bases and V 5 bases, and 11 bases lay outside the gene matches. CDR1 and CDR2 from the germline V gene are SGHAT and FQNNGV. There are 17 residues in the CDR3. In DNA, the CDR3 is TGTGCCAGCAGCAAGGGGACAGGGGAGGGCTTAAACACTGAAGCTTTCTTT. This codes for CASSKGTGEGLNTEAFF.

The chain recombines TRBV6-5 with TRBJ2-7, with D perhaps matching TRBD2 (6 bases). The CDR3 consists of 14 residues. V lost 8 bases, J lost 2 bases, and 16 bases lay in between. CDR1 and CDR2 (germline): MNHEY, SVGAGI. CDR3 DNA: TGTGCCAGCCGGATTCTGGAGGGACCCTACGAGCAGTACTTC. Protein sequence: CASRILEGPYEQYF.

V gene TRBV4-1 combines with J gene TRBJ2-4; perhaps TRBD1 as D (6 bases). Trimming removed 4 bases from V and 5 bases from J, with 12 bases in between. The CDR3 loop spans 14 amino acids. In germline, CDR1 is MGHRA, CDR2 YSYEKL. CDR3 nucleotide sequence: TGCGCCAGCAGCCTCCGGGACACCCAAAACATTCAGTACTTC. Amino acid sequence: CASSLRDTQNIQYF.

The V and J genes are TRBV28 and TRBJ2-1; 7 bases align to TRBD1. Trimming took 4 bases from V and 2 from J; bases not matched to a gene: 20. The germline CDR1 and CDR2 sequences are MDHEN and SYDVKM. There are 20 residues in the CDR3. In nucleotides, the CDR3 is TGTGCCAGCAGTTCGTTACTTGTCCGGGACAGCTGGGGTGCCTACAATGAGCAGTTCTTC. Translated, it gives CASSSLLVRDSWGAYNEQFF.

CDR3 in amino acids: CASSPSGGAYEQYF. The CDR3 nucleotides are TGTGCCAGCTCACCATCGGGAGGAGCCTACGAGCAGTACTTC. V gene TRBV18 combines with J gene TRBJ2-7; 7 nucleotides agree with TRBD2. CDR1 and CDR2 from the germline V gene are KGHSH and LQKENI. V lost 2 bases to trimming and J lost 2 bases; unmatched junction nucleotides: 3. The CDR3 length is 14 residues.

The CDR3 bases are TGTGCCAGCAGCCGCCGAGAGGAAAAACTGTTTTTT. This gives the protein CASSRREEKLFF. The V and J genes are TRBV7-9 and TRBJ1-4, with unresolved D. CDR1 and CDR2 from the germline V gene are SEHNR and FQNEAQ (reference sequence). The CDR3 loop spans 12 amino acids. The V gene lost 5 bases and the J gene lost 8 bases, with 9 bases spanning the gap.

The rearrangement links TRBV28 to TRBJ2-1; TRBD2 aligns across 12 bases. V was clipped by 5 bases and J by 4 bases; unmatched bases: 12. The V gene's germline CDR1 is MDHEN and CDR2 SYDVKM. The CDR3 is 18 amino acids. The CDR3 DNA sequence: TGTGCCAGCAGTATTTCCCGGACTAGCGGGATGGATTACAATGAGCAGTTCTTC. Translating it yields CASSISRTSGMDYNEQFF.

The chain has TRBV5-1 and TRBJ1-3, with 7 bases lining up with TRBD1. CDR1 and CDR2 from the germline V gene are SGHRS and YFSETQ. This CDR3 comprises 15 residues. V lost 1 base, J lost 0 bases, and 1 base stayed unmatched. The CDR3 sequence: CASSLWTGSGNTIYF. DNA for the CDR3: TGCGCCAGCAGCTTGTGGACAGGCTCTGGAAACACCATATATTTT.

The chain combines TRBV27 with TRBJ1-2, with a weak D call TRBD1 (5 bases). This CDR3 is 14 amino acids long. The V gene's germline CDR1 is MNHEY and CDR2 SMNVEV (reference sequence). V dropped 2 bases and J dropped 6 bases, with 13 bases sitting between them. CDR3 sequence reads: CASSLGIGTNGYTF. CDR3 in DNA: TGTGCCAGCAGTTTAGGTATTGGGACTAATGGCTACACCTTC.

This chain's CDR3 is CASALGGSGETQYF. The CDR3 nucleotides read TGCGCCAGCGCTCTGGGGGGGTCTGGAGAGACCCAGTACTTC. V is TRBV5-1 and J is TRBJ2-5; 7 positions match TRBD2. From germline, CDR1 is SGHRS and CDR2 YFSETQ. Trimming took 7 bases from V and 4 from J; bases not matched to a gene: 10. The length of the CDR3 is 14 residues.

This clone was picked up a small number of times. V gene TRBV5-1 combines with J gene TRBJ2-7; a possible D gene is TRBD2 (6 bases). Germline V gene lookup returns CDR1 SGHRS and CDR2 YFSETQ. The CDR3 is 15 residues long. V was trimmed by 1 base and J by 0 bases, leaving 11 bases between them. Here the CDR3 reads CASSLSGGNSYEQYF. CDR3 in DNA: TGCGCCAGCAGCTTGTCGGGCGGGAACTCCTACGAGCAGTACTTC.

This clone was counted a single time. The chain uses TRBV30 and TRBJ2-5; tentative D call: TRBD2 (5 bases). Trimming pared 1 base from V and 5 bases from J, leaving 11 bases between. Germline CDR1 is GTSNPN and CDR2 is SVGIG (reference sequence). CDR3 length: 13 residues. CDR3 in amino acids: CAWSEPAGETQYF. As DNA, the CDR3 is TGTGCCTGGAGTGAGCCGGCGGGCGAGACCCAGTACTTC.

V is TRBV5-4 and J is TRBJ2-3; D may be TRBD2 (7 bases). Germline assignment: CDR1 SGHNT and CDR2 YYREEE (reference sequence). V dropped 4 bases and J dropped 6 bases, with 18 bases sitting between them. CDR3 size: 15 residues. CDR3 sequence (DNA): TGTGCCAGCAGCGTGGGCGGGGGCCCGGGGGATACGCAGTATTTT. It codes for CASSVGGGPGDTQYF.

The rearrangement links TRBV6-5 to TRBJ1-1; 9 bases line up with TRBD1. The germline CDR1 and CDR2 sequences are MNHEY and SVGAGI. The CDR3 consists of 13 residues. The trim removed 7 bases at V and 3 bases at J, leaving 3 bases unmatched. This CDR3 reads CASNRQGDTEAFF. In DNA, the CDR3 is TGTGCCAGCAACAGACAGGGGGACACTGAAGCTTTCTTT.

This rearrangement joins TRBV11-2 to TRBJ1-2, with 8 bases matching TRBD1. The CDR3 has 14 residues. Germline CDR1 is SGHAT and CDR2 is FQNNGV. With 3 bases clipped from V and 3 bases from J, the junction kept 3 bases outside the gene matches. The CDR3 bases are TGTGCCAGCAGCTTCCAGGGGGCGGACTATGGCTACACCTTC. It yields the protein CASSFQGADYGYTF.

V gene TRBV10-3 combines with J gene TRBJ1-1, with D unresolved. V was shortened by 3 bases and J by 3 bases, with 5 bases between the two germline ends. This CDR3 has 12 residues. Germline lookup yields CDR1 ENHRY and CDR2 SYGVKD. Here the CDR3 reads CAISDLDTEAFF. The DNA of the CDR3 is TGTGCCATCAGTGACTTAGACACTGAAGCTTTCTTT.

The chain carries TRBV7-9 and TRBJ2-1; no clear D. Deletions cut 7 bases from V and 6 bases from J, with 7 bases between. The CDR3 totals 11 residues. The germline gives CDR1 SEHNR, CDR2 FQNEAQ (reference sequence). The CDR3 coding sequence is TGTGCCAGCACCTATCTCAATGAGCAGTTCTTC. It encodes CASTYLNEQFF.